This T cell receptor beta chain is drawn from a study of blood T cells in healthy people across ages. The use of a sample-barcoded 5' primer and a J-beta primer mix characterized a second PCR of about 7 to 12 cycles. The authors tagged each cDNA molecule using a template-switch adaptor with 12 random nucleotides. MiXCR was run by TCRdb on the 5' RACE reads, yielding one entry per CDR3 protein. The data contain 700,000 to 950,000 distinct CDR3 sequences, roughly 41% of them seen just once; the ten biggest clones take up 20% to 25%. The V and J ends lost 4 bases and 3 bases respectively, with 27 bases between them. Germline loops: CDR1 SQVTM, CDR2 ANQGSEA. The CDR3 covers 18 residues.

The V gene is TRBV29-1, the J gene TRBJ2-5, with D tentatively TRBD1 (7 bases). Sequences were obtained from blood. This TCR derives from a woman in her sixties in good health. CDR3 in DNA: TGCAGCGTTGGAGCTAGGGGGCCCCAGGAGGGGGAGAAAGAGACCCAGTACTTC. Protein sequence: CSVGARGPQEGEKETQYF.